This T cell receptor (beta chain) emerged from a study of blood T cell repertoires in COVID-19. Only in-frame clones appear in the TCRdb table, and some are missing; sequencing was by immunoSEQ multiplex PCR. This table has 280,000 or so clones, around 90% appearing once. The junction had 12 bases not matched to a gene; V was cut back by 3 bases and J by 4 bases. The CDR3 covers 17 residues. Germline lookup yields CDR1 SGDLS and CDR2 YYNGEE. This receptor was taken from a man aged 18 to 29 with active or convalescent COVID-19. Sequenced sample: peripheral blood. V gene TRBV9 combines with J gene TRBJ2-7, with 11 bases fitting TRBD1. CDR3 in DNA: TGTGCCAGCAGCGCCGGCTCCGGGACAGGGGGGGTGTACGAGCAGTACTTC. Translating it yields CASSAGSGTGGVYEQYF.